This paragraph reports one T cell receptor beta chain. Many counts were recorded for this clonotype. The antigen it recognizes is unknown. No base qualities exist here, and no much larger clone lies one base off it. This sample is drawn from a study of regulatory T cells in long-lasting Graves disease (dated by TCRdb to the early 2020s). Looking at the study overall: In the newly diagnosed Graves' disease group, patients had been taking antithyroid drugs for less than 3 months. This study used TCR sequencing and RNA sequencing of peripheral blood to compare persistent Graves' disease patients against newly diagnosed Graves' disease patients. The study was registered as a clinical trial and conducted in China. A total of 33 samples were covered by TCR sequencing, comprising around 13 persistent and around 20 newly diagnosed Graves' disease patients. The full study reports these points: More public clonotypes were shared among persistent patients (roughly 2,700) than among newly diagnosed patients (approximately 930). Sequencing and analysis were limited to the TCR beta chain. The authors noted that the small sample size was a limitation that may lower accuracy. TRBV28, TRBJ1-2 and TRBJ2-5 were preferentially used in persistent disease, while TRBV20-1 and TRBJ2-1 were favored in newly diagnosed disease. Persistent Graves' disease patients showed lower TCR Shannon entropy and fewer highly expanded clones than newly diagnosed patients, suggesting clonal expansion. Peripheral blood alone was examined, since thyroid tissue, which constituted the primary lesion, could not be accessed.

Taken from cysteine to phenylalanine, the CDR3 has 15 residues. Solely the CDR3 DNA is kept, with 45 bases framed from the first base. The germline V gene supplies CDR1 MDHEN and CDR2 SYDVKM. For this chain, trimming is 5 bases at the V end and 1 base at the J end, and the number of junction bases without a gene match is 5. The sample's time point label, in plain terms: newly diagnosed GD, antithyroid drugs for less than 3 months. RNA was extracted from PBMCs in TRIzol for both TCR sequencing and RNA sequencing. The diagnosis of Graves' disease was made according to American Thyroid Association guidelines. Recruitment of patients was carried out at an endocrinology department in Xi'an, China. Each patient gave about 9.1 milliliters of peripheral blood, collected in an EDTA anticoagulant tube. Ficoll Paque Plus density gradient separation was used to isolate PBMCs, and no further T cell sorting was performed. An Agilent 2100 Bioanalyzer and agarose gel were used to check RNA quality, and a NanoDrop 2000 was used to measure RNA concentration.

Library preparation was by multiplex PCR. TCRdb records Illumina HiSeq 4000 as the sequencer. TCR beta libraries were built with iRepertoire HTBI primers and Arm-PCR amplification of CDR3 regions. Gel purification was performed on PCR products prior to sequencing. For the original study's pipeline: Gene usage analysis of CDR3 amino acid clonotypes relied on the approximately 68 TRBV and more than twelve TRBJ segments identified across samples. Filtered high-quality paired reads were merged into contigs using COPE and FqMerger. BLAST was used to align contigs to IMGT TRBV, TRBD and TRBJ reference genes, with CDR3 defined following IMGT. Clonotypes above 0.1% frequency were classified as highly expanded clones. Shannon entropy was used to measure repertoire diversity, and the Gini coefficient was used to measure V-J evenness. A clonotype was considered public if more than one individual shared it. The public reads were reanalyzed by TCRdb: fastp trimming at Q25, MiXCR alignment, in-frame beta chains only. CDR3 protein sequences are deduplicated, and each keeps its most common genes and DNA. The V and J calls and clone size come from TCRdb's table, not from the authors' own analysis. Counted in this sample were 500,000 to 700,000 distinct CDR3 sequences; 16% of them appeared once. The top ten hold 18% of the sample.

The same data also contributed to another study, on T cells in Graves' hyperthyroidism and ophthalmopathy. As noted in the second study: Graves' hyperthyroidism was defined as stable when no progression to ophthalmopathy occurred over 18 months of follow-up. The hyperthyroidism patients were between 18 and 65 years old and newly diagnosed, with a disease duration of less than 2 months. Patients with uncontrolled infections, other autoimmune diseases, pregnancy or lactation were excluded. Diagnoses relied on clinical symptoms, serum thyroxine and TRAb, thyroid ultrasound and orbital computed tomography. A first-round RT-PCR of the TCR CDR3 used the HTBI primer set with the Qiagen OneStep RT-PCR kit. Most expanded thyroid clonotypes (frequency above 0.001) were also detected in blood, a finding suggesting that blood repertoires may reflect thyroid immune responses. Ophthalmopathy was separated from stable hyperthyroidism by a 13 V-J signature model, with approximately 85% sensitivity and about 81% specificity obtained in cross-validation and 80%/75% obtained in testing. In validation, progression to ophthalmopathy was predicted by the model with nearly 71% sensitivity and 72% to 80% specificity, a median of roughly 6.4 months before onset. TCR V-J signatures able to tell the groups apart were searched for in a discovery cohort of 90 to 100 patients, of whom over 40 had Graves' ophthalmopathy and more than 55 had stable Graves' hyperthyroidism. Prospective prediction of ophthalmopathy was tested in an independent validation cohort of some 19 hyperthyroidism patients and 17 patients who later progressed to ophthalmopathy. The 100 discovery patients were divided at random into training and test sets in a 7:3 ratio. Thyroid tissue and blood T-cell repertoires from about 6 Graves' hyperthyroidism patients were also compared in the study. After blood sampling, hyperthyroidism patients were treated with methimazole at a starting dose of 30 mg daily, and ophthalmopathy patients were treated with high-dose intravenous methylprednisolone. A second multiplex PCR round built the libraries, followed by size selection and purification. Libraries were sequenced paired-end with 100 bp reads on an Illumina HiSeq2000. SOAPnuke was used to process the raw data, with reads discarded if the reads contained adapters or uncalled bases, had a mean Phred below 15, or lacked an exact constant-primer or identifier match. COPE v1.2.5 was used to merge high-quality paired reads, and clonotypes were defined as unique nucleotide sequences. Clonotypes were aligned to IMGT TRBV, TRBD and TRBJ reference segments using MiTCR v1.1. Only V-J combinations with frequency above 0.0001, covering 99.2% of repertoires, were analysed. A TCS score was defined as the ratio of F50 (clonal expansion) to E x V (chaos), with BLOSUM62-based TCRdist applied between CDR3 peptides within each V-J. Welch's t-statistics and random forest reduced fewer than 600 V-J features to under 15, which were used in a naive Bayes classifier (R e1071). Sample size was not statistically predetermined, and investigators were not blinded to group allocation. TCR Vbeta CDR3 sequencing of roughly 140 peripheral blood samples (under 45 ophthalmopathy, 75 hyperthyroidism and approximately 17 progressor patients) is reported in the paper.

This receptor chain uses TRBV28 and TRBJ2-7; TRBD2 fits 10 bases in the junction. Source: peripheral blood mononuclear cells (PBMCs), taken at new diagnosis, from a patient treated with antithyroid drugs. This receptor was identified in a woman aged 30 to 39 with Graves disease. Donor details come from another sample of the same person, matched by shared clones. The sequenced DNA is TGTGCCAGCAGTCCTCTAGCGGGAGTGTCCTACGAGCAGTACTTC. This sequence encodes CASSPLAGVSYEQYF.